The 23 T cell receptor beta chains reported below all come from one sample, sequenced in a study of beta chain features in type 1 diabetes. Regarding the study as a whole: Among all four CD4+ subsets, Type 1 diabetes patients had TCRB CDR3s that were moderately but significantly shorter.

No cognate antigen is known for these TCRs. The whole isolated RNA underwent reverse transcription, so sequencing captured expressed TCRB transcripts. TCRdb's table, derived via immunoSEQ multiplex PCR, lists solely in-frame clones and lacks some. This repertoire shows some 350,000 clones, around a tenth found once; its top ten account for about 0.6%. Sequencing used central memory CD4+ T cells from blood. Receptor source: a man aged 30-40 years with type 1 diabetes.

This clone was seen more than once but under ten times. V and J are TRBV4-2 and TRBJ2-7; maybe TRBD1 (6 bases). CDR1 LGHNA and CDR2 YNFKEQ come from the germline V gene. This CDR3 is built from 16 residues. V dropped 5 bases and J dropped 1 base, with 18 bases sitting between them. The CDR3: CASSDRGADSSYEQYF. The CDR3 region has the DNA TGTGCCAGCAGCGACCGGGGAGCGGACAGTTCCTACGAGCAGTACTTC.

The sample holds a few counts of this clone. CDR3 region: CASSQGAEGEAFF. CDR3 DNA: TGTGCCAGCAGCCAAGGGGCTGAGGGGGAAGCTTTCTTT. V and J are TRBV14 and TRBJ1-1; TRBD1 might be the D (5 bases). The CDR3 extends over 13 amino acids. Trimming removed 1 base at V and 8 bases at J, with 11 bases between. Germline CDR1 and CDR2: SGHDN and FVKESK.

This clone was seen many times. The chain uses TRBV7-9 and TRBJ2-4, with D perhaps TRBD2 (5 bases). Germline CDR1 reads SEHNR; CDR2 reads FQNEAQ (reference sequence). The ends were cut back, 1 base at V and 0 bases at J, with 7 bases in the middle. CDR3 length: 15 amino acids. The CDR3 region is CASSLGEGAKNIQYF. Written as DNA, the CDR3 is TGTGCCAGCAGCTTAGGAGAGGGAGCCAAAAACATTCAGTACTTC.

This clone has at least ten counts. This chain uses TRBV10-3 with TRBJ2-3; 12 bases line up with TRBD2. The CDR3 is 14 amino acids. The junction had 5 bases not matched to a gene; V was cut back by 8 bases and J by 5 bases. Germline V gene lookup returns CDR1 ENHRY and CDR2 SYGVKD. CDR3 DNA: TGTGCCATCGGCGTGACTAGCGGGGGAGATACGCAGTATTTT. This encodes CAIGVTSGGDTQYF.

The table lists this clone with a few counts. The genes are TRBV7-2 and TRBJ1-4; D is unclear. The V and J ends lost 1 base and 8 bases respectively, with 14 bases between them. The germline CDR1 and CDR2 sequences are SGHTA and FQGNSA. The CDR3 is made up of 15 amino acids. The CDR3 DNA reads as TGTGCCAGCAGCTTAGGATTAAGCGCGTACGAAAAACTGTTTTTT. The encoded protein is CASSLGLSAYEKLFF.

The rearrangement links TRBV6-5 to TRBJ2-1; D not certain. This CDR3 comprises 11 residues. Trimming left V 8 bases short and J 4 bases short, with 6 bases between. Germline lookup yields CDR1 MNHEY and CDR2 SVGAGI. In DNA form, the CDR3 reads TGTGCCAGCGGAGTTTACAATGAGCAGTTCTTC. Protein sequence: CASGVYNEQFF.

The chain combines TRBV9 with TRBJ2-7; 7 positions match TRBD1. V lost 3 bases to trimming and J lost 1 base; unmatched junction nucleotides: 1. Germline V lookup: CDR1 SGDLS, CDR2 YYNGEE. The CDR3 is 13 amino acids. This CDR3 is CASSAGQSYEQYF. The CDR3 DNA reads TGTGCCAGCAGCGCGGGACAGTCCTACGAGCAGTACTTC.

The V gene is TRBV7-2, the J gene TRBJ2-7; no clear D gene. CDR1 and CDR2 (germline): SGHTA, FQGNSA. Trimming cost V 5 bases and J 2 bases, with 10 bases left between them. The length of the CDR3 is 13 residues. The CDR3 sequence is CASSPTSTYEQYF. CDR3 DNA sequence: TGTGCCAGCAGCCCGACTTCTACCTACGAGCAGTACTTC.

V gene TRBV30 combines with J gene TRBJ2-7; D might be TRBD1 or TRBD2, each matching 5 bases. V was cut by 2 bases and J by 0 bases, with 23 bases left in between. CDR3 length equals 18 residues. Germline loops: CDR1 GTSNPN, CDR2 SVGIG (reference sequence). CDR3: CAWSPSNFDRDGSYEQYF. CDR3 bases: TGTGCCTGGAGTCCCTCAAACTTCGACCGGGACGGCTCCTACGAGCAGTACTTC.

This CDR3 reads CASSYSYYSNQPQHF. The DNA of the CDR3 is TGTGCCAGCAGTTACTCCTATTATAGCAATCAGCCCCAGCATTTT. J is TRBJ1-5 and V is TRBV6-5; no definite D call. CDR1 MNHEY and CDR2 SVGAGI come from the germline V gene. This CDR3 is 15 amino acids long. V was clipped by 0 bases and J by 0 bases, with 6 bases between them.

The chain is built from TRBV18 and TRBJ1-1, with TRBD1 matching over 8 bases. The CDR3 length is 15 residues. V shed 4 bases, J shed 0 bases, and the junction held 4 bases outside the gene matches. Germline V gene data show CDR1 as KGHSH and CDR2 as LQKENI. CDR3 region: CASSLRGQMNTEAFF. The CDR3 DNA is TGTGCCAGCTCACTCAGGGGGCAGATGAACACTGAAGCTTTCTTT.

This sequence joins TRBV19 and TRBJ2-1; TRBD2 aligns across 11 bases. V lost 7 bases and J lost 6; bases outside the gene matches: 8. This CDR3 comprises 15 residues. Germline V gene data show CDR1 as LNHDA and CDR2 as SQIVND (reference sequence). The CDR3 DNA reads as TGTGCCAGTAAAGTTAGCGGGAGGGCAGGCAATGAGCAGTTCTTC. Translated, it gives CASKVSGRAGNEQFF.

The chain carries TRBV5-1 and TRBJ2-3, with a possible D match to TRBD2 (6 bases). Germline CDR1 and CDR2: SGHRS and YFSETQ. This CDR3 has 16 residues. Trimming removed 1 base from V and 0 bases from J, with 12 bases in between. The CDR3 DNA follows: TGCGCCAGCAGCTTGAGTGGCGGGATGAGCACAGATACGCAGTATTTT. It is translated as CASSLSGGMSTDTQYF.

This clone has a handful of counts. The genes are TRBV7-3 and TRBJ2-4; D might be TRBD2 (5 bases). Germline V CDR1 and CDR2: SGHTA, FQGTGA. The V and J ends lost 5 bases and 0 bases respectively, with 14 bases between them. The CDR3 length is 16 residues. The CDR3 DNA follows: TGTGCCAGCAGCCCCGGGAAAGCAACAGCCAAAAACATTCAGTACTTC. Its protein is CASSPGKATAKNIQYF.

Regarding this clone: Other DNA sequences in the sample encode the same CDR3. The chain uses TRBV5-1 and TRBJ2-3; 9 bases map to TRBD2. The CDR3 has 16 amino acids. Germline V gives CDR1 SGHRS, CDR2 YFSETQ. V gave up 0 bases and J gave up 0 bases; unmatched junction bases: 2. DNA for the CDR3: TGCGCCAGCAGCTTGGGACTAGCGGAAAGCACAGATACGCAGTATTTT. Amino acids: CASSLGLAESTDTQYF.

In this sample, this clone turned up a few times. V gene TRBV7-9 combines with J gene TRBJ2-7; 7 positions match TRBD1. V lost 2 bases to trimming and J lost 6 bases; unmatched junction nucleotides: 7. This CDR3 has 14 amino acids. Germline V gene lookup returns CDR1 SEHNR and CDR2 FQNEAQ (reference sequence). As DNA, the CDR3 is TGTGCCAGCAGCTTATCGCAGGGGGAAGGCGAGCAGTACTTC. Translation: CASSLSQGEGEQYF.

V usage is TRBV6-6 and J usage is TRBJ2-1; perhaps TRBD2 as D (5 bases). In germline, CDR1 is MNHNY, CDR2 SVGAGI (reference sequence). The ends were cut back, 6 bases at V and 9 bases at J, with 15 bases in the middle. This CDR3 spans 13 amino acids. The CDR3 nucleotides are TGTGCCAGCAGGGTAGGAGGAAAAGGTGAGCAGTTCTTC. Its protein is CASRVGGKGEQFF.

This clone appeared a few times. The chain employs TRBV29-1 and TRBJ2-7; 10 bases line up with TRBD1. Germline CDR1 is SQVTM and CDR2 is ANQGSEA. V gave up 6 bases and J gave up 4 bases; unmatched junction bases: 6. The CDR3 runs to 13 residues. In DNA form, the CDR3 reads TGCAGCGTCGGCGGGACAGGGGCGTACGAGCAGTACTTC. It yields the protein CSVGGTGAYEQYF.

The CDR3 DNA is TGTGCCAGCACCTCGACTAGCGTAAGGGAGCAGTTCTTC. Its translation is CASTSTSVREQFF. J is TRBJ2-1 and V is TRBV11-1, with 8 bases identical to TRBD2. Trimming removed 7 bases from V and 10 bases from J; junction bases left unmatched: 9. There are 13 residues in the CDR3. Germline V gene data show CDR1 as SGHAT and CDR2 as FQDESV (reference sequence).

This clone turned up a few times. The V and J genes are TRBV19 and TRBJ2-2, with a tentative D call TRBD2 (6 bases). Germline V gene lookup returns CDR1 LNHDA and CDR2 SQIVND (reference sequence). The CDR3 totals 15 residues. V lost 1 base and J 4 bases, leaving 10 bases between the germline ends. The CDR3 loop reads CASSIAGESTGELFF. CDR3 bases: TGTGCCAGTAGTATAGCGGGAGAGAGCACCGGGGAGCTGTTTTTT.

The sample holds a few counts of this clone. This chain connects TRBV18 to TRBJ2-1; 14 nucleotides align to TRBD2. The J segment lost 7 bases and the V segment lost 4 bases, leaving 9 bases of the junction unmatched. This CDR3 spans 17 amino acids. Germline lookup yields CDR1 KGHSH and CDR2 LQKENI. The CDR3 bases are TGTGCCAGCTCACGGGGGACTAGCGGGAGCCAGAGGAATGAGCAGTTCTTC. Its protein is CASSRGTSGSQRNEQFF.

This clone has just a few counts. This chain connects TRBV7-9 to TRBJ1-1; D is unclear. The germline gives CDR1 SEHNR, CDR2 FQNEAQ (reference sequence). Trimming shortened V by 4 bases and J by 4 bases, and 13 bases separated the two germline ends. This CDR3 contains 14 residues. The CDR3 loop reads CASSSGGMATEAFF. In DNA, the CDR3 is TGTGCCAGCAGCTCAGGCGGCATGGCCACTGAAGCTTTCTTT.

This clone was seen repeatedly, ten times or more. The chain uses TRBV29-1 and TRBJ2-1, with D uncertain. The germline V gene has CDR1 SQVTM and CDR2 ANQGSEA. The CDR3 has 13 amino acids. V lost 6 bases and J lost 0, with 9 bases in between. The DNA of the CDR3 is TGCAGCGTCCAAACAATCTCCTACAATGAGCAGTTCTTC. Its protein is CSVQTISYNEQFF.